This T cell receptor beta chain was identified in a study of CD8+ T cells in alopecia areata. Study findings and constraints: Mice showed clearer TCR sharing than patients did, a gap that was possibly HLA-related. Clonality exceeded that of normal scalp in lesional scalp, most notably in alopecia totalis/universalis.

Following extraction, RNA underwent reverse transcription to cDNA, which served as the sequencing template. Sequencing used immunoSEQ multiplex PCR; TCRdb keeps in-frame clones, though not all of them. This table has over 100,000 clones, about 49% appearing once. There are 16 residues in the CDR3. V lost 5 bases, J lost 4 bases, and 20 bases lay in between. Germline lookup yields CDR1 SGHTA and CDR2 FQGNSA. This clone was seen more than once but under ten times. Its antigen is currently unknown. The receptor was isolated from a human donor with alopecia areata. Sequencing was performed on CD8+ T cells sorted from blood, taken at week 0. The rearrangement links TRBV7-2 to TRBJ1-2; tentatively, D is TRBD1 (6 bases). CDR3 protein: CASSTEGEDSVYGYTF. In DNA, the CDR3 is TGTGCCAGCAGCACAGAGGGGGAAGACAGTGTCTATGGCTACACCTTC.